The clone carrying this T cell receptor (beta chain) came up once. No antigen is known for it. In terms of origin and age, donors were healthy Caucasian individuals from Russia aged about 6 to 90. Isolation per sample recovered at least 7 million PBMCs. This sample was taken from a study of blood T cells in healthy people across ages. Study-wide points: Using unsorted PBMCs precluded a conclusive naive versus antigen-experienced comparison. In the absence of known donor CMV status, changes in expanded clonotypes were possibly confounded.

There are 12 residues in the CDR3. The V end was cut by 3 bases, the J end by 7 bases, with 7 bases between. Germline V gene sequence: CDR1 MNHEY, CDR2 SMNVEV (reference sequence). With a J-beta primer mix and a sample-barcoded 5' primer, a second PCR ran roughly 7 to 11 cycles. MiXCR was run by TCRdb on the 5' RACE reads, yielding one entry per CDR3 protein. The table has roughly 800,000 distinct CDR3 sequences, more than 20% seen once. This sample also appeared in a second study, on T cells of mothers and their children.

Source material: blood. The rearrangement joins TRBV27 to TRBJ1-5; D is undetermined. The sequence derives from a boy younger than 18 in good health. This CDR3 reads CASSFYGQPQHF. In DNA form, the CDR3 reads TGTGCCAGCAGTTTTTACGGGCAGCCCCAGCATTTT.